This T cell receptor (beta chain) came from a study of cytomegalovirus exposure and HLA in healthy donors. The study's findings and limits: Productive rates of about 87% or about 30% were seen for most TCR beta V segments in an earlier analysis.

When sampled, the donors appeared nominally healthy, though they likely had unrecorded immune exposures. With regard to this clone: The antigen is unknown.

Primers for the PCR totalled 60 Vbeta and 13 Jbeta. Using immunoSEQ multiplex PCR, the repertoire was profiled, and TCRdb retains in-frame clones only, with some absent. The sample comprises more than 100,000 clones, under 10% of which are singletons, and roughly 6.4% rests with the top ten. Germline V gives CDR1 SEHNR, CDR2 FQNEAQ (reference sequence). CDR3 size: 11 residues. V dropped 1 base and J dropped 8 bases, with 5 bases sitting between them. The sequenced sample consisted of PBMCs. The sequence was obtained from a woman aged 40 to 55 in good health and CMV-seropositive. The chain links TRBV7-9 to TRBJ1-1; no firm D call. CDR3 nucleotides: TGTGCCAGCAGCTTAGGCAGGGAAGCTTTCTTT. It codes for CASSLGREAFF.